This T cell receptor (beta chain) was obtained from a study of a mutant IDH1 vaccine in newly diagnosed glioma. Turning to the study itself: Treated patients comprised approximately 60% males and 37.5% females, mean age around 40 years. Most patients had received both radiotherapy and temozolomide, the prior options being radiotherapy, temozolomide, or both.

The time point denotes: week 35, safety follow-up. It was 300 ug of mutant IDH1 20-mer peptide that made up each vaccine dose, given with topical imiquimod. Germline V lookup: CDR1 MGHRA, CDR2 YSYEKL. The CDR3 loop spans 17 amino acids. Germline trimming cut 4 bases from V and 1 base from J; bases unmatched to any gene: 10. This clone has only one observation. The target antigen is unknown. The repertoire was sequenced with immunoSEQ multiplex PCR; TCRdb's copy has only in-frame clones and lacks some. The table lists about 74,000 clones, around nine tenths of them singletons, with about 2% in the top ten.

The sequence derives from a man under 40 with glioma. Sequenced here: PBMCs, sampled from a glioma patient whose treatment included an IDH1 peptide vaccine. V is TRBV4-1 and J is TRBJ2-5, with TRBD2 identical over 9 bases. The CDR3 loop is CASSLIAGEVSQETQYF. CDR3 in DNA: TGCGCCAGCAGCCTAATAGCGGGAGAGGTCTCCCAAGAGACCCAGTACTTC.